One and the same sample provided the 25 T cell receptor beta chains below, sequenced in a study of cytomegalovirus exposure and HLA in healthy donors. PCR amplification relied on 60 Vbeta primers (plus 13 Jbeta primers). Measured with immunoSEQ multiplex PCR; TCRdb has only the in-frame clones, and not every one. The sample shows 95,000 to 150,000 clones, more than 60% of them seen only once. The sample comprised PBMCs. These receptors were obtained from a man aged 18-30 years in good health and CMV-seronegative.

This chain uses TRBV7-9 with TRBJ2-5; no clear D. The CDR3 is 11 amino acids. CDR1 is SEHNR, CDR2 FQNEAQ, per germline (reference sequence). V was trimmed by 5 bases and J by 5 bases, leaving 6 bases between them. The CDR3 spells CASSAGETQYF. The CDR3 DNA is TGTGCCAGCAGCGCCGGGGAGACCCAGTACTTC.

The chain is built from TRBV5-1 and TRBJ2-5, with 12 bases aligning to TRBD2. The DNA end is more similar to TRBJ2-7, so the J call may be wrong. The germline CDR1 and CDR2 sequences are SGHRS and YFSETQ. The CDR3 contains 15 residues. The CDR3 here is CASSWGLAGRDEQYF. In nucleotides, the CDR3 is TGCGCCAGCAGCTGGGGACTAGCGGGCCGGGACGAGCAGTACTTC.

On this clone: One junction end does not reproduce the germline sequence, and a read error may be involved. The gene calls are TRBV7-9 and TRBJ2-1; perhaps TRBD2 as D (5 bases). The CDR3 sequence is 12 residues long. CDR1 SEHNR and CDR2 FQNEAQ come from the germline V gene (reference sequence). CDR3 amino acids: CSSSSKDLKQFF. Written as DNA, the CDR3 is TGTTCCAGCAGCTCCAAGGACTTGAAGCAGTTCTTC.

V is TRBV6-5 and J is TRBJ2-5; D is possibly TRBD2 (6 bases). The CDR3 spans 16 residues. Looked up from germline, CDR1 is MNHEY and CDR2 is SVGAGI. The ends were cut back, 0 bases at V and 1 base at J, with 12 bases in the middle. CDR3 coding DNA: TGTGCCAGCAGTTACTCTAAACCGGGGGTCCAAGAGACCCAGTACTTC. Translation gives CASSYSKPGVQETQYF.

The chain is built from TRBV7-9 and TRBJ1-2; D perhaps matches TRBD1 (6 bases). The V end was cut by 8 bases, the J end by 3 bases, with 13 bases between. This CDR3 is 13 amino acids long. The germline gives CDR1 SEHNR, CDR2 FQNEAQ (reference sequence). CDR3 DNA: TGTGCCAGCGAAACAGGGATGGACTATGGCTACACCTTC. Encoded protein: CASETGMDYGYTF.

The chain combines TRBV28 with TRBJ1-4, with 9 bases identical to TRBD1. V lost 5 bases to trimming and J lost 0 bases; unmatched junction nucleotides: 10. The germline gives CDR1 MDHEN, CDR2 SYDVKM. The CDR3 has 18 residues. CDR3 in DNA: TGTGCCAGCAGTCCCCGGGACAGGGCAATTGCAACTAATGAAAAACTGTTTTTT. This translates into CASSPRDRAIATNEKLFF.

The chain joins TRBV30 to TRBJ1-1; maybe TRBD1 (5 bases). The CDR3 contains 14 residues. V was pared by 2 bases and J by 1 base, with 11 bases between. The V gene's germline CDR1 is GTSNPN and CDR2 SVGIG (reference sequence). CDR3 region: CAWSPRVRNTEAFF. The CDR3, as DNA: TGTGCCTGGAGTCCCAGGGTCAGGAACACTGAAGCTTTCTTT. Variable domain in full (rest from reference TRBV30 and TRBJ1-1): SQTIHQWPATLVQPVGSPLSLECTVEGTSNPNLYWYRQAAGRGLQLLFYSVGIGQISSEVPQNLSASRPQDRQFILSSKKLLLSDSGFYLCAWSPRVRNTEAFFGQGTRLTVV.

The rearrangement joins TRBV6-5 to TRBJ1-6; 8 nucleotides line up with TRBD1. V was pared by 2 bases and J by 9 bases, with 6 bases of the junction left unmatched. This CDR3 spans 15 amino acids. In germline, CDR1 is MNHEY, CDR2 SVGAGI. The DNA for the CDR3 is TGTGCCAGCAGTTACCGGACAGGGATGACTTCACCCCTCCACTTT. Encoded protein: CASSYRTGMTSPLHF.

DNA for the CDR3: TGTGCCAGCAGTCCCCAGGGGGGCGGCACAGATACGCAGTATTTT. It specifies CASSPQGGGTDTQYF. The rearrangement uses TRBV28 and TRBJ2-3; TRBD1 is a possible D gene (7 bases). The ends were cut back, 5 bases at V and 1 base at J, with 13 bases in the middle. The CDR3 covers 15 residues. Per the germline V gene, CDR1 is MDHEN and CDR2 is SYDVKM.

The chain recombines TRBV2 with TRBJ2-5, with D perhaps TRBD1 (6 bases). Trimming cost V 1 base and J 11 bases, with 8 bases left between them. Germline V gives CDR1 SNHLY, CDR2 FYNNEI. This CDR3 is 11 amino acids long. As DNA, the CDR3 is TGTGCCAGCAGTGAAGTGGGGGCACAGTACTTC. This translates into CASSEVGAQYF.

The CDR3 bases are TGTGCCAGCAGCCCCCGGGGGGAGTACTATGGCTACACCTTC. It specifies CASSPRGEYYGYTF. This chain uses TRBV7-8 with TRBJ1-2; a weak D match, TRBD1 (5 bases). There are 14 residues in the CDR3. The germline CDR1 and CDR2 sequences are SGHVS and FQNEAQ. V lost 5 bases and J 3 bases, leaving 13 bases between the germline ends.

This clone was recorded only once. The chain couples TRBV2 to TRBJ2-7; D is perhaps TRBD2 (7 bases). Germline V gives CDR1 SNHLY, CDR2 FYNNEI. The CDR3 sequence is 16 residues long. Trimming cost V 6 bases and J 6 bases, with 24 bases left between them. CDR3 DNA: TGTGCCAGCAGCCAGAGAGCGGAGGCGGGGGCCCGCGAGCAGTACTTC. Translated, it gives CASSQRAEAGAREQYF.

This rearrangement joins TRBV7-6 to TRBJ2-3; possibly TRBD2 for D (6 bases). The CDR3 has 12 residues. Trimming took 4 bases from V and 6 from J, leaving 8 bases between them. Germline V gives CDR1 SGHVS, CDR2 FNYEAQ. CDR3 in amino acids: CASSSGRDTQYF. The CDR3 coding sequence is TGTGCCAGCAGCTCAGGGAGGGATACGCAGTATTTT.

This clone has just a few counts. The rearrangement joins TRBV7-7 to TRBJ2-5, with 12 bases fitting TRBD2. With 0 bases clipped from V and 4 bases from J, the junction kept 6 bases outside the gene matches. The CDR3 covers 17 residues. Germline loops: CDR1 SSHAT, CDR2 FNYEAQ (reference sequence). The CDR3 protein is CASSLAGLAGGGETQYF. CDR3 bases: TGTGCCAGCAGCTTAGCTGGTCTAGCGGGGGGGGGAGAGACCCAGTACTTC.

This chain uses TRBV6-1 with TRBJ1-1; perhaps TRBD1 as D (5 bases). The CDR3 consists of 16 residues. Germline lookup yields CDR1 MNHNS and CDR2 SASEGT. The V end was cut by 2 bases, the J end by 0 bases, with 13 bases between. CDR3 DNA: TGTGCCAGCAGTGAAAGGGAGGGGCCCATGAACACTGAAGCTTTCTTT. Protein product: CASSEREGPMNTEAFF.

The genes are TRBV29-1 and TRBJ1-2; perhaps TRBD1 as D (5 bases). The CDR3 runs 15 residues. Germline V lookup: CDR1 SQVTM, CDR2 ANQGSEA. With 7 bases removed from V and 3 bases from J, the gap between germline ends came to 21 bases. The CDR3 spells CSGGPTKGRDYGYTF. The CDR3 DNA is TGCAGCGGGGGCCCAACTAAAGGGAGGGACTATGGCTACACCTTC.

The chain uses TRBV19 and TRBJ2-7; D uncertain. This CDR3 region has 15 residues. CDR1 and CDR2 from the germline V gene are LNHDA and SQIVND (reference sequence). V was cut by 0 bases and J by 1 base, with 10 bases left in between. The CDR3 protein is CASSIDGGRSYEQYF. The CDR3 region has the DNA TGTGCCAGTAGTATAGATGGTGGCAGATCCTACGAGCAGTACTTC.

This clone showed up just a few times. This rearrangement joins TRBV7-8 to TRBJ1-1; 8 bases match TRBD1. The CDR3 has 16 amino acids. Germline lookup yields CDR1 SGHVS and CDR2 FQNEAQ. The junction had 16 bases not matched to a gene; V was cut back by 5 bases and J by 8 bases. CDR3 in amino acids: CASSRPLLRQGAEAFF. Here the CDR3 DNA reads TGTGCCAGCAGCCGACCTCTGCTCCGCCAGGGGGCGGAAGCTTTCTTT.

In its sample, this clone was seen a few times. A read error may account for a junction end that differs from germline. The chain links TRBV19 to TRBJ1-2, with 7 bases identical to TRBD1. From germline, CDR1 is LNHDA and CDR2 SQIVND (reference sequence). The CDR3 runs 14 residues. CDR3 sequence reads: CASSMTGPHYGYPF. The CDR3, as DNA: TGTGCCAGTAGTATGACAGGGCCGCACTATGGCTACCCCTTC.

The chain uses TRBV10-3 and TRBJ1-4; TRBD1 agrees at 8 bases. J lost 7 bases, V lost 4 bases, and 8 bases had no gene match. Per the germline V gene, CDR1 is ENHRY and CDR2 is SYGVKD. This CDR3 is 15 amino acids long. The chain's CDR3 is CAISGTGTGPEKLFF. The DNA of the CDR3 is TGTGCCATCAGTGGCACCGGGACAGGACCTGAAAAACTGTTTTTT.

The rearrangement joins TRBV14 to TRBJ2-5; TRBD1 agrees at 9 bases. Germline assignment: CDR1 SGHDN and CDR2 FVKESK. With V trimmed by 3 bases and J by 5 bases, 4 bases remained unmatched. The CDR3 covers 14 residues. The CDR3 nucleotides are TGTGCCAGCAGCCAGGGACAGGGACGGGAGACCCAGTACTTC. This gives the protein CASSQGQGRETQYF.

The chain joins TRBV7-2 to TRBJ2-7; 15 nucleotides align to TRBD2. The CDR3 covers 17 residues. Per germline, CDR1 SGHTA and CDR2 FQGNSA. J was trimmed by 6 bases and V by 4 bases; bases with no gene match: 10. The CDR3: CASSSNSWTSGRAEQYF. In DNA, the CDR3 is TGTGCCAGCAGCTCTAATAGCTGGACTAGCGGGAGGGCCGAGCAGTACTTC.

The CDR3 spells CASSRTASSYEQYF. The CDR3 coding sequence is TGTGCCAGCAGCCGGACAGCGAGCTCCTACGAGCAGTACTTC. The chain has TRBV7-9 and TRBJ2-7; a weak D match, TRBD1 (6 bases). The ends were cut back, 5 bases at V and 0 bases at J, with 11 bases in the middle. The CDR3 spans 14 residues. From germline, CDR1 is SEHNR and CDR2 FQNEAQ (reference sequence). Full variable domain (missing parts from reference TRBV7-9 and TRBJ2-7): DTGVSQNPRHKITKRGQNVTFRCDPISEHNRLYWYRQTLGQGPEFLTYFQNEAQLEKSRLLSDRFSAERPKGSFSTLEIQRTEQGDSAMYLCASSRTASSYEQYFGPGTRLTVT.

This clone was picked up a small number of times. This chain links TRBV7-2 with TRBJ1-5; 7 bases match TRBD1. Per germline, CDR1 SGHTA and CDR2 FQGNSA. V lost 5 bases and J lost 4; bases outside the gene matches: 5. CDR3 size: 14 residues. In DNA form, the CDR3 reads TGTGCCAGCAGCCCGACAGGGCGAAATCAGCCCCAGCATTTT. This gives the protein CASSPTGRNQPQHF.

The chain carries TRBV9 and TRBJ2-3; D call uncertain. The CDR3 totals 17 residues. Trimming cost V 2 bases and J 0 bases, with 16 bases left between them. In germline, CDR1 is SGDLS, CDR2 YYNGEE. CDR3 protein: CASSVTPAAPSTDTQYF. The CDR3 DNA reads TGTGCCAGCAGCGTGACGCCGGCGGCCCCTAGCACAGATACGCAGTATTTT.